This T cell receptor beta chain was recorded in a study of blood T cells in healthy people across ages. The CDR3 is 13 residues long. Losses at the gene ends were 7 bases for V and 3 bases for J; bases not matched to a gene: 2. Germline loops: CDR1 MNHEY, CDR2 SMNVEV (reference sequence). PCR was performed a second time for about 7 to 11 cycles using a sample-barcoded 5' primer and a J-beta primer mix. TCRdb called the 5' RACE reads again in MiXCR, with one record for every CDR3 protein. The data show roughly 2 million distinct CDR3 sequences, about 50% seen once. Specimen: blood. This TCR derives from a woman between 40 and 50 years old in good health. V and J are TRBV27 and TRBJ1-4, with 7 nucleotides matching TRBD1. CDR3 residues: CASKTGPNEKLFF. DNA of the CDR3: TGTGCCAGCAAGACAGGGCCTAATGAAAAACTGTTTTTT.